The 26 T cell receptor beta chains below were found in one sample sequenced in a study of T cells in Graves' hyperthyroidism and ophthalmopathy. Amplification of TCR beta CDR3 regions used RNA as the template. HTBI primers drove first-round RT-PCR of the TCR CDR3. From the multiplex PCR reads, TCRdb called clonotypes with MiXCR, one entry per CDR3 protein. The profile covers around 450,000 distinct CDR3 sequences, with around 14% appearing a single time and 7.5% to 9% taken by the ten largest. Sequences were obtained from blood. These receptors were taken from a young woman with Graves' hyperthyroidism.

The sample holds many counts of this clonotype. This sequence joins TRBV28 and TRBJ2-5, with D tentatively TRBD1 (7 bases). Between the trimmed V and J ends, which lost 3 bases and 1 base, there was a span of 21 bases. CDR3 length: 18 residues. The V gene's germline CDR1 is MDHEN and CDR2 SYDVKM. The chain's CDR3 is CASSFPGGPSGAQETQYF. CDR3 sequence (DNA): TGTGCCAGCAGTTTCCCAGGGGGACCGTCGGGGGCCCAAGAGACCCAGTACTTC.

This chain uses TRBV18 with TRBJ2-2, with D tentatively TRBD2 (5 bases). Trimming shortened V by 6 bases and J by 3 bases, and 23 bases separated the two germline ends. The CDR3 is made up of 18 amino acids. Germline V CDR1 and CDR2: KGHSH, LQKENI. The CDR3 bases are TGTGCCAGCTCCTTCATAGCCCGGCCGCGGGTTGACACCGGGGAGCTGTTTTTT. It codes for CASSFIARPRVDTGELFF. Together with reference TRBV18 and TRBJ2-2, the CDR3 gives the full variable domain: NAGVMQNPRHLVRRRGQEARLRCSPMKGHSHVYWYRQLPEEGLKFMVYLQKENIIDESGMPKERFSAEFPKEGPSILRIQQVVRGDSAAYFCASSFIARPRVDTGELFFGEGSRLTVL.

The sample holds a few counts of this clonotype. The chain carries TRBV30 and TRBJ2-7, with D tentatively TRBD1 (6 bases). CDR1 is GTSNPN, CDR2 SVGIG, per germline (reference sequence). The CDR3 covers 15 residues. The V gene lost 4 bases and the J gene lost 1 base, with 17 bases spanning the gap. The CDR3 nucleotides read TGTGCCTGGACCCCACCGGGCAGGGGTTCCTACGAGCAGTACTTC. Translation gives CAWTPPGRGSYEQYF.

This clonotype was seen at least ten times. This chain links TRBV6-1 with TRBJ2-7; no clear D. The CDR3 is made up of 15 amino acids. The V gene lost 2 bases and the J gene lost 0 bases, with 11 bases spanning the gap. The germline gives CDR1 MNHNS, CDR2 SASEGT. CDR3 region: CASSEMLASSYEQYF. In DNA form, the CDR3 reads TGTGCCAGCAGTGAAATGTTGGCTTCCTCCTACGAGCAGTACTTC.

Worth noting for this clonotype: A much larger clonotype is one base distant, so this may be a read error. This sequence joins TRBV27 and TRBJ1-2, with 7 nucleotides matching TRBD1. Losses at the gene ends were 8 bases for V and 2 bases for J; bases not matched to a gene: 14. The CDR3 has 16 amino acids. Looked up from germline, CDR1 is MNHEY and CDR2 is SMNVEV (reference sequence). The DNA for the CDR3 is TGTGCCAGCGGTCAAAAACCGGGACAGTGGAACTATGGCTACACCTTC. It codes for CASGQKPGQWNYGYTF.

In this sample, this clonotype turned up many times. The gene calls are TRBV30 and TRBJ2-2; D possibly corresponds to TRBD2 (5 bases). Germline CDR1 is GTSNPN and CDR2 is SVGIG (reference sequence). V lost 5 bases to trimming and J lost 1 base, with 11 bases between them. CDR3 length: 14 residues. CDR3 nucleotides: TGTGCCTGGGTTCGAGGGAGGAACACCGGGGAGCTGTTTTTT. Encoded protein: CAWVRGRNTGELFF.

The V call is TRBV4-1, the J call TRBJ1-1; 7 bases are a match to TRBD1. CDR3 length: 18 amino acids. The trim removed 4 bases at V and 4 bases at J, leaving 18 bases unmatched. The V gene's germline CDR1 is MGHRA and CDR2 YSYEKL. The DNA of the CDR3 is TGCGCCAGCAGCCCATCTTATTACCGTACAGGGGTGGGCACTGAAGCTTTCTTT. Its translation: CASSPSYYRTGVGTEAFF.

This clonotype was seen repeatedly, ten times or more. For the CDR3, the DNA is TGTGCCAGCAGACTCTCAGGGTTCGAGGGCACAGATACGCAGTATTTT. This translates into CASRLSGFEGTDTQYF. The genes are TRBV7-3 and TRBJ2-3; TRBD1 might be the D (5 bases). Germline V gene lookup returns CDR1 SGHTA and CDR2 FQGTGA. V shed 6 bases and J shed 1 base, with 17 bases lying between them. The CDR3 totals 16 residues.

This clonotype was detected ten times or more. V usage is TRBV28 and J usage is TRBJ1-2; D is unclear. The ends were cut back, 6 bases at V and 5 bases at J, with 13 bases in the middle. This CDR3 has 13 amino acids. Germline V lookup: CDR1 MDHEN, CDR2 SYDVKM. The CDR3 loop is CASSTTLRYGYTF. CDR3 coding DNA: TGTGCCAGCAGCACGACCCTACGGTATGGCTACACCTTC.

This clonotype was recorded at least ten times. The gene calls are TRBV7-2 and TRBJ2-3; 9 nucleotides agree with TRBD1. Unmatched junction bases numbered 8, after V lost 4 bases and J lost 3 bases. This CDR3 is built from 16 residues. Germline V gene lookup returns CDR1 SGHTA and CDR2 FQGNSA. CDR3 sequence: CASSSLPGQGTDTQYF. The CDR3 DNA follows: TGTGCCAGCAGCTCGTTGCCGGGACAGGGTACAGATACGCAGTATTTT.

This clonotype has ten or more counts. The V and J genes are TRBV7-8 and TRBJ2-4; possible D gene TRBD2, 6 bases. Trimming removed 1 base at V and 8 bases at J, with 9 bases between. The CDR3 covers 13 residues. Germline V gene lookup returns CDR1 SGHVS and CDR2 FQNEAQ. The CDR3 here is CASSLVRGDIQYF. The CDR3 nucleotides read TGTGCCAGCAGCTTAGTGCGGGGCGACATTCAGTACTTC.

This clonotype has at least ten counts. This chain connects TRBV27 to TRBJ2-5; 11 bases align to TRBD2. CDR1 is MNHEY and CDR2 is SMNVEV in the germline V gene (reference sequence). With 10 bases clipped from V and 1 base from J, the junction kept 2 bases outside the gene matches. The CDR3 has 13 residues. CDR3 coding DNA: TGTGCCATCGGGACTAGCGGCCAAGAGACCCAGTACTTC. Translated: CAIGTSGQETQYF.

This clonotype was observed at least ten times. The rearrangement uses TRBV6-5 and TRBJ1-1; D is uncertain. Trimming pared 2 bases from V and 12 bases from J, leaving 10 bases between. This CDR3 contains 11 residues. Germline values: CDR1 MNHEY, CDR2 SVGAGI. CDR3 sequence (DNA): TGTGCCAGCAGTTACGCCGCAAAGTCTTTCTTT. Protein product: CASSYAAKSFF.

The rearrangement joins TRBV9 to TRBJ2-2; D remains unclear. Trimming left V 0 bases short and J 0 bases short, with 3 bases between. The CDR3 contains 14 residues. CDR1 SGDLS and CDR2 YYNGEE come from the germline V gene. The CDR3 spells CASSVAPNTGELFF. In DNA, the CDR3 is TGTGCCAGCAGCGTAGCACCGAACACCGGGGAGCTGTTTTTT. The full variable domain, completed using reference TRBV9 and TRBJ2-2, is DSGVTQTPKHLITATGQRVTLRCSPRSGDLSVYWYQQSLDQGLQFLIQYYNGEERAKGNILERFSAQQFPDLHSELNLSSLELGDSALYFCASSVAPNTGELFFGEGSRLTVL.

This clonotype was found many times. The chain links TRBV6-2 or TRBV6-3 to TRBJ2-1, with 8 bases fitting TRBD1. Losses at the gene ends were 0 bases for V and 6 bases for J; bases not matched to a gene: 7. Germline values: CDR1 MNHEY, CDR2 SVGEGT. The CDR3 is 16 residues long. CDR3 sequence (DNA): TGTGCCAGCAGTTACTCGGGACAGGTACCTTTCAATGAGCAGTTCTTC. Protein sequence: CASSYSGQVPFNEQFF.

The gene calls are TRBV5-6 and TRBJ1-1; 7 bases match TRBD1. The trim removed 1 base at V and 6 bases at J, leaving 9 bases unmatched. The CDR3 spans 15 residues. Germline CDR1 SGHDT, CDR2 YYEEEE. For the CDR3, the DNA is TGTGCCAGCAGCTTGTGGGGAGGGGGCTATCCTGAAGCTTTCTTT. Translating it yields CASSLWGGGYPEAFF.

This clonotype was detected ten times or more. The CDR3 reads CASSQTGLGAYNEQFF. DNA of the CDR3: TGTGCCAGCAGTCAGACGGGGCTTGGGGCCTACAATGAGCAGTTCTTC. The rearrangement links TRBV6-1 to TRBJ2-1; D might be TRBD1 or TRBD2, each matching 5 bases. Germline V lookup: CDR1 MNHNS, CDR2 SASEGT. Trimming took off 5 bases at V and 2 bases at J, with 16 bases between the two ends. The CDR3 consists of 16 residues.

Ten or more counts support this clonotype. The chain employs TRBV28 and TRBJ1-4; D gene uncertain. The V end lost 7 bases, the J end lost 5 bases, and 11 bases lay between the germline ends. Germline lookup yields CDR1 MDHEN and CDR2 SYDVKM. The CDR3 is made up of 13 amino acids. This CDR3 is CASKYPVNEKLFF. In DNA form, the CDR3 reads TGTGCCAGCAAATACCCAGTGAATGAAAAACTGTTTTTT.

This clonotype was counted a few times. CDR3 bases: TGTGCCAGCACTACCGGGACAGGCATTTACAATGAGCAGTTCTTC. As protein: CASTTGTGIYNEQFF. V usage is TRBV28 and J usage is TRBJ2-1; 8 positions match TRBD1. J was trimmed by 4 bases and V by 7 bases; bases with no gene match: 9. Germline lookup yields CDR1 MDHEN and CDR2 SYDVKM. The CDR3 has 15 amino acids.

In its sample, this clonotype was seen many times. This sequence joins TRBV14 and TRBJ2-7; D is unresolved. Germline lookup yields CDR1 SGHDN and CDR2 FVKESK. CDR3 length: 13 amino acids. V was shortened by 3 bases and J by 4 bases, with 10 bases between the two germline ends. The CDR3 sequence is CASSQYSGYEQYF. The CDR3 coding sequence is TGTGCCAGCAGCCAGTACAGTGGGTACGAGCAGTACTTC.

This clonotype was seen repeatedly, ten times or more. The gene calls are TRBV12-3 or TRBV12-4 and TRBJ1-2, with 9 positions matching TRBD1. The CDR3 is made up of 17 amino acids. V shed 3 bases and J 4 bases; nucleotides not matched to a gene: 12. The CDR3 sequence is CASSFHPSGTGPYGYTF. CDR3 DNA sequence: TGTGCCAGCAGTTTTCACCCTTCCGGGACAGGGCCCTATGGCTACACCTTC.

This clonotype was detected many times. V gene TRBV28 combines with J gene TRBJ2-5; D uncertain. The germline V and J ends were trimmed by 4 bases and 7 bases, with 16 bases remaining between them. The CDR3 consists of 14 residues. Germline values: CDR1 MDHEN, CDR2 SYDVKM. CDR3: CASSSPHLSRTQYF. CDR3 DNA: TGTGCCAGCAGTTCCCCTCATCTTAGCCGGACCCAGTACTTC.

This chain joins TRBV28 and TRBJ2-1, with 9 bases matching TRBD2. The CDR3 runs 15 residues. With V trimmed by 5 bases and J by 5 bases, 7 bases remained unmatched. Germline CDR1 is MDHEN and CDR2 is SYDVKM. The CDR3 loop reads CASSLVRGGNNEQFF. DNA of the CDR3: TGTGCCAGCAGTCTTGTGCGGGGGGGGAACAATGAGCAGTTCTTC.

This clonotype was detected ten times or more. The chain links TRBV25-1 to TRBJ2-7, with D perhaps assigned TRBD1 or TRBD2 (5 bases each). Trimming removed 6 bases from V and 3 bases from J, with 12 bases in between. From germline, CDR1 is MGHDK and CDR2 SYGVNS. This CDR3 has 13 residues. The CDR3 coding sequence is TGTGCCAGCAGCCCAGGGAGCGACTACGAGCAGTACTTC. Residues: CASSPGSDYEQYF.

This clonotype was counted at least ten times. This chain joins TRBV20-1 and TRBJ1-2; tentative D call: TRBD1 (5 bases). Germline V CDR1 and CDR2: DFQATT, SNEGSKA (reference sequence). The CDR3 loop spans 14 amino acids. The V and J ends lost 1 base and 8 bases respectively, with 17 bases between them. CDR3 nucleotide sequence: TGCAGTGCTAGAGTAGGGGAGACGAGTAGCGGCTACACCTTC. Residues: CSARVGETSSGYTF.

This clonotype has at least ten counts. The chain links TRBV9 to TRBJ2-7; D is possibly TRBD2 (6 bases). Per germline, CDR1 SGDLS and CDR2 YYNGEE. CDR3 length: 15 amino acids. V lost 6 bases and J 0 bases, leaving 16 bases between the germline ends. The CDR3 DNA follows: TGTGCCAGCAAGAGGTCAACGGAGGGCTCCTACGAGCAGTACTTC. Translation gives CASKRSTEGSYEQYF.